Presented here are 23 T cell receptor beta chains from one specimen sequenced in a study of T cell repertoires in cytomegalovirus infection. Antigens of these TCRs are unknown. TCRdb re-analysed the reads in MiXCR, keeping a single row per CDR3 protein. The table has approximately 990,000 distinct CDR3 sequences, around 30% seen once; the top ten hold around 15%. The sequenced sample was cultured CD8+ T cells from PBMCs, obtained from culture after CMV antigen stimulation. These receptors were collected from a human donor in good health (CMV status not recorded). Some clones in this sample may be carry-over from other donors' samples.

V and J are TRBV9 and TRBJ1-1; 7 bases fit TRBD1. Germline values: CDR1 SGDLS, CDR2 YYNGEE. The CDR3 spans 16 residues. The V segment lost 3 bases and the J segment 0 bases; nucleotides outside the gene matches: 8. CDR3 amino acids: CASSGRQGLMNTEAFF. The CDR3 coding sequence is TGTGCCAGCAGCGGCAGACAGGGCCTCATGAACACTGAAGCTTTCTTT.

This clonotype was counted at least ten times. The CDR3 loop is CASSTRTSGGAGQETQYF. The CDR3 DNA is TGTGCCAGCAGCACCCGGACTAGCGGGGGGGCCGGGCAAGAGACCCAGTACTTC. The chain joins TRBV7-2 to TRBJ2-5; the match to TRBD2 covers 15 bases. After removal of 5 bases from V and 2 bases from J, the junction contained 9 bases not matched to a gene. The CDR3 covers 18 residues. Germline V gene sequence: CDR1 SGHTA, CDR2 FQGNSA.

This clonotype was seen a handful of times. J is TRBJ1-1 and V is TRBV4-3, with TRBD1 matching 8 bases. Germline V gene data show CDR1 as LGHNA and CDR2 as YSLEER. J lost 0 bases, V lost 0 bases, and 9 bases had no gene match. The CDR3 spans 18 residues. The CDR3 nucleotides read TGCGCCAGCAGCCAAGATTTACACAGGGGGTCGGTGAACACTGAAGCTTTCTTT. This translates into CASSQDLHRGSVNTEAFF.

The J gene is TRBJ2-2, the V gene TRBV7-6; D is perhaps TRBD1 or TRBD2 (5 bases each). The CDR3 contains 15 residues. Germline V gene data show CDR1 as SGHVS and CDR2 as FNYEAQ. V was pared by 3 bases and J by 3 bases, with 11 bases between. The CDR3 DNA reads TGTGCCAGCAGCTTTAGAGGGGAAGACACCGGGGAGCTGTTTTTT. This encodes CASSFRGEDTGELFF.

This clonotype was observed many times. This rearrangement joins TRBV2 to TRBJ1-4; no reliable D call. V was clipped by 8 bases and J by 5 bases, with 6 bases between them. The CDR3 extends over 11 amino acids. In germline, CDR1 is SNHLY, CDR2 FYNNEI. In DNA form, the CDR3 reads TGTGCCAGCCGGGAGAATGAAAAACTGTTTTTT. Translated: CASRENEKLFF.

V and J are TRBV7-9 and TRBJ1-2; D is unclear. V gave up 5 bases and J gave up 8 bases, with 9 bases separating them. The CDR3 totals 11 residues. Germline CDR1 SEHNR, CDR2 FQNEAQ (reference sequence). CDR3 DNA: TGTGCCAGCAGCCATGGCGGGGGCTACACCTTC. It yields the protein CASSHGGGYTF.

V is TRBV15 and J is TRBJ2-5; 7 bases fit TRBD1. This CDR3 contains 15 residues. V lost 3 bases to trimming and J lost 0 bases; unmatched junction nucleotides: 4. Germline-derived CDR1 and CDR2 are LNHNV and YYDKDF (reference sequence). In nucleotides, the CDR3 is TGTGCCACCAGCAGGGTCGACAGGGACCAAGAGACCCAGTACTTC. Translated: CATSRVDRDQETQYF.

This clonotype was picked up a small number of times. CDR3 in amino acids: CASSYKGVQYTGELFF. CDR3 DNA: TGTGCCAGCAGTTACAAAGGGGTCCAATACACCGGGGAGCTGTTTTTT. The J gene is TRBJ2-2, the V gene TRBV6-5; D perhaps matches TRBD1 (5 bases). V gave up 2 bases and J gave up 3 bases, with 13 bases separating them. Germline CDR1 MNHEY, CDR2 SVGAGI. The CDR3 has 16 amino acids.

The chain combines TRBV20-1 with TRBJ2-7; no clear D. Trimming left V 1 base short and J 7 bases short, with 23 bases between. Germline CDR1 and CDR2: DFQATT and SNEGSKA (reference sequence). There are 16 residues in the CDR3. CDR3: CSARAPAMQTPREQYF. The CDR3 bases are TGCAGTGCTAGAGCTCCAGCCATGCAGACCCCTCGTGAGCAGTACTTC.

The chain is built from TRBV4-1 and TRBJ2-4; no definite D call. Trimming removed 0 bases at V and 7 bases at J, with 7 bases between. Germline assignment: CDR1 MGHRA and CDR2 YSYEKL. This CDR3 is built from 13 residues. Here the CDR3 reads CASSQDEANIQYF. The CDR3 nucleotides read TGCGCCAGCAGCCAAGATGAGGCCAACATTCAGTACTTC.

The CDR3, as DNA: TGCAGTGCTGCCGAACTAGCGGGGAGAGAGACCCAGTACTTC. Protein product: CSAAELAGRETQYF. The rearrangement uses TRBV20-1 and TRBJ2-5; 10 nucleotides line up with TRBD2. CDR1 is DFQATT, CDR2 SNEGSKA, per germline (reference sequence). The CDR3 spans 14 residues. Trimming removed 5 bases from V and 4 bases from J; junction bases left unmatched: 7.

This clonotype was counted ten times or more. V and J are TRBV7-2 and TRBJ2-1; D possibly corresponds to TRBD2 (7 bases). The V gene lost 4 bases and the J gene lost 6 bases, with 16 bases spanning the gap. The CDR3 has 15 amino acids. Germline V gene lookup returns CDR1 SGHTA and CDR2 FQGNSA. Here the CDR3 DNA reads TGTGCCAGCAGCTCGCGCGGGGGCCGTGGCAATGAGCAGTTCTTC. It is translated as CASSSRGGRGNEQFF.

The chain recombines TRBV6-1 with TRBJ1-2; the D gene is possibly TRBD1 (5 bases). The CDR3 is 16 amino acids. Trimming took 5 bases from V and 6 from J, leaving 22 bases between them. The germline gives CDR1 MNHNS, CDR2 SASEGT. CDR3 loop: CASSYQRQRHGDGYTF. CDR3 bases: TGTGCCAGCAGTTATCAGCGACAGCGCCACGGGGATGGCTACACCTTC.

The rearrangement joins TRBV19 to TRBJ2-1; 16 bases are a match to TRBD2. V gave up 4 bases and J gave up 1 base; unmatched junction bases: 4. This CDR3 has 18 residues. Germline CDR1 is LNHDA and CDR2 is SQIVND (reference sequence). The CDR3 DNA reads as TGTGCCAGTAGTAGGGGACTAGCGGGGGGGCTTTCCTACAATGAGCAGTTCTTC. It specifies CASSRGLAGGLSYNEQFF. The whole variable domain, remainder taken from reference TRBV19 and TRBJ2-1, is DGGITQSPKYLFRKEGQNVTLSCEQNLNHDAMYWYRQDPGQGLRLIYYSQIVNDFQKGDIAEGYSVSREKKESFPLTVTSAQKNPTAFYLCASSRGLAGGLSYNEQFFGPGTRLTVL.

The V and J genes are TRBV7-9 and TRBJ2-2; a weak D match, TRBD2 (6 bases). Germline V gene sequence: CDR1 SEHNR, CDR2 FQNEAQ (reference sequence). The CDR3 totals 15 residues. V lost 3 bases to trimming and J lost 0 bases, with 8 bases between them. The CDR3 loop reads CASSLTRANTGELFF. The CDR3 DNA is TGTGCCAGCAGCTTGACTAGAGCGAACACCGGGGAGCTGTTTTTT. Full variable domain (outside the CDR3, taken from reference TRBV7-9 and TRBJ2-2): DTGVSQNPRHKITKRGQNVTFRCDPISEHNRLYWYRQTLGQGPEFLTYFQNEAQLEKSRLLSDRFSAERPKGSFSTLEIQRTEQGDSAMYLCASSLTRANTGELFFGEGSRLTVL.

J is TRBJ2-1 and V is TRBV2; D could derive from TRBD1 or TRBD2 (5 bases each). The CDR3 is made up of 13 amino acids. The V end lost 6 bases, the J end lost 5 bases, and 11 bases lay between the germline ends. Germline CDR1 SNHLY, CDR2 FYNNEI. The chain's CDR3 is CASRGDRNNEQFF. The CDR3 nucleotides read TGTGCCAGCAGGGGGGACCGGAACAATGAGCAGTTCTTC.

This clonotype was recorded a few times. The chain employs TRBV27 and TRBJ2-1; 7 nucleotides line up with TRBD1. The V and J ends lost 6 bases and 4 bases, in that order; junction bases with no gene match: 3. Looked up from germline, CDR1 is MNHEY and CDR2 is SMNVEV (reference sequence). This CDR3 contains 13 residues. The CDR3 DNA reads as TGTGCCAGCAGGGGACAGACTTACAATGAGCAGTTCTTC. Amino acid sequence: CASRGQTYNEQFF.

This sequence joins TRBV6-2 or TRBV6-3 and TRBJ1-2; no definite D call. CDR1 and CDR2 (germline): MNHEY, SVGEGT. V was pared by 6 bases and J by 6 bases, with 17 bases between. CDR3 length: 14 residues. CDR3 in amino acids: CASSYPLATHGYTF. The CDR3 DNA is TGTGCCAGCAGCTACCCCCTCGCAACGCATGGCTACACCTTC.

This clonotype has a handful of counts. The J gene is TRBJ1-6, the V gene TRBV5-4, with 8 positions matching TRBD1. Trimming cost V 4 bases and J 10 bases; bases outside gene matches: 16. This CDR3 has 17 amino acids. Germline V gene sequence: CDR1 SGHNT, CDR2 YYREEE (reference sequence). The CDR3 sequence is CASSQDRGPTPGSPLHF. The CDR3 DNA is TGTGCCAGCAGCCAAGACAGGGGACCAACCCCGGGATCACCCCTCCACTTT.

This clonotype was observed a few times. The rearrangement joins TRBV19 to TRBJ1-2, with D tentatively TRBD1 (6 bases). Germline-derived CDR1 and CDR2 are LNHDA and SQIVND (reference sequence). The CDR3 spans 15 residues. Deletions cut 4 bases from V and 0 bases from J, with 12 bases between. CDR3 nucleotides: TGTGCCAGTAGTACATCACAGGGAGCTAACTATGGCTACACCTTC. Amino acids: CASSTSQGANYGYTF. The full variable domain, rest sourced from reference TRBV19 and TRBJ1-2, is DGGITQSPKYLFRKEGQNVTLSCEQNLNHDAMYWYRQDPGQGLRLIYYSQIVNDFQKGDIAEGYSVSREKKESFPLTVTSAQKNPTAFYLCASSTSQGANYGYTFGSGTRLTVV.

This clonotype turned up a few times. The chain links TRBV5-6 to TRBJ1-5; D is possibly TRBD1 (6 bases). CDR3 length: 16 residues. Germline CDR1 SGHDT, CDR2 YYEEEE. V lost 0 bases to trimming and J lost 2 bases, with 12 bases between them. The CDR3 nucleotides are TGTGCCAGCAGCTTGGTAGGGGGGGTAGGCAATCAGCCCCAGCATTTT. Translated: CASSLVGGVGNQPQHF.

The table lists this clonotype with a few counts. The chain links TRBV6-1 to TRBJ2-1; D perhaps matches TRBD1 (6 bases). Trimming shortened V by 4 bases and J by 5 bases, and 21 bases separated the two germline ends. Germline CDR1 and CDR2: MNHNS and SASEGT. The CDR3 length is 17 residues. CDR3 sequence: CASSVNDNRALNNEQFF. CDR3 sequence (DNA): TGTGCCAGCAGTGTTAACGATAACAGGGCCCTAAACAATGAGCAGTTCTTC.

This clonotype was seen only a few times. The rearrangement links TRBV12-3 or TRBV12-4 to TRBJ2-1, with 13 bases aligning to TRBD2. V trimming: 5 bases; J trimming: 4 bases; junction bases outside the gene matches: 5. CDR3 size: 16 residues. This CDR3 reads CASSPGLAGAYNEQFF. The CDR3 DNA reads TGTGCCAGCAGTCCTGGACTAGCGGGGGCTTACAATGAGCAGTTCTTC.